Listed below are T cell receptor beta chains from one sample, sequenced in a study of regulatory dendritic cells for organ transplantation. No antigen has been assigned to these receptors. Repertoires were generated with immunoSEQ multiplex PCR, while TCRdb's copy carries only in-frame clones and drops some. The sample has 18,000 or so clones; over 75% are singletons. The sample was memory CD4+ T cells from blood cultured with regulatory dendritic cells. The origin of the receptors is a human donor in good health. The CDR3 runs from the conserved cysteine through the conserved F or W. The order of the fields is D gene, J gene, V gene, clone size, CDR3 DNA, CDR3 protein. D genes are given only for firm matches. A row's size may be missing; if present it is once, few, many or a size class.

d_gene: -; j_gene: TRBJ2-7; v_gene: TRBV18; abundance: -; CDR3nt: TGTGCCAGCTCATCCCGAAGAGACACCACCTACGAGCAGTACTTC; CDR3aa: CASSSRRDTTYEQYF
d_gene: -; j_gene: TRBJ1-1; v_gene: TRBV19; abundance: -; CDR3nt: TGTGCCAGTAGTATAGATACGCGTCCATACACTGAAGCTTTCTTT; CDR3aa: CASSIDTRPYTEAFF
d_gene: TRBD1; j_gene: TRBJ1-2; v_gene: TRBV14; abundance: -; CDR3nt: TGTGCCAGCAGCCAAGGGCTCAGGGGGGCTCGAAGCTATGGCTACACCTTC; CDR3aa: CASSQGLRGARSYGYTF
d_gene: -; j_gene: TRBJ1-5; v_gene: TRBV6-5; abundance: -; CDR3nt: TGTGCCAGCAGAGCAGGGTTGGGTCAGCCCCAGCATTTT; CDR3aa: CASRAGLGQPQHF
d_gene: -; j_gene: TRBJ2-3; v_gene: TRBV9; abundance: few; CDR3nt: TGTGCCAGCAGCGTACTCCCCGGGACTCCCCCAGATACGCAGTATTTT; CDR3aa: CASSVLPGTPPDTQYF
d_gene: TRBD2; j_gene: TRBJ2-2; v_gene: TRBV30; abundance: -; CDR3nt: TGTGCCTGGAGTGTAACGGGACTAGCGTGGACCGGGGAGCTGTTTTTT; CDR3aa: CAWSVTGLAWTGELFF
d_gene: -; j_gene: TRBJ2-5; v_gene: TRBV21-1; abundance: -; CDR3nt: TGTGCCAGCAGGGACCCAAGGGAGACCCAGTACTTC; CDR3aa: CASRDPRETQYF
d_gene: TRBD1; j_gene: TRBJ1-2; v_gene: TRBV19; abundance: -; CDR3nt: TGTGCCAGTATCGAGAGGCAGGGGGACTATGGCTACACCTTC; CDR3aa: CASIERQGDYGYTF
d_gene: TRBD2; j_gene: TRBJ2-1; v_gene: TRBV7-3; abundance: -; CDR3nt: TGTGCCAGCAGCTTAATGGGGGCTAGCGGGGTAAGCGGCAATGAGCAGTTCTTC; CDR3aa: CASSLMGASGVSGNEQFF
d_gene: TRBD2; j_gene: TRBJ2-3; v_gene: TRBV5-4; abundance: -; CDR3nt: TGTGCCAGCAGTCCCCGGGGGGGGAGTGATACGCAGTATTTT; CDR3aa: CASSPRGGSDTQYF
d_gene: TRBD1; j_gene: TRBJ1-4; v_gene: TRBV11-2; abundance: -; CDR3nt: TGTGCCAGCAGCTCGACAGGGGGAGGTCTAGGACTGTTTTTT; CDR3aa: CASSSTGGGLGLFF